Sequencing of this T cell receptor beta chain was carried out in a study of early T cells in non-severe SARS-CoV-2 infection. Looking at the study overall: Sequencing was performed on bulk RNA from unsorted whole blood, leaving chains unpaired. The study's findings and limits: Using VDJdb, the matching emphasized anti-spike CD8 responses while missing private and CD4 specificities.

Comments on this clonotype: Its target is not known. This clone may be a read error of a much larger clone one base away.

The CDR3 has 18 residues. In germline, CDR1 is SNHLY, CDR2 FYNNEI. TCRdb re-called the 5' RACE reads through MiXCR, storing one row per CDR3 protein. Of fewer than 100,000 distinct CDR3 sequences listed, around 9.9% are singletons. The chain has TRBV2 and TRBJ2-2; 7 bases fit TRBD1. The clonotype originates from an adult who was a healthcare worker with PCR-confirmed SARS-CoV-2 infection or an uninfected control (not recorded which). Sequencing was done on a sample of whole blood. This CDR3 reads CVSSYLILGTASTGELFF. In nucleotides, the CDR3 is TGTGTCAGCAGTTACCTTATTCTTGGGACAGCGAGCACCGGGGAGCTGTTTTTT.